Listed here are 27 T cell receptor beta chains from one sample, sequenced in a study of T cells after posttransplantation cyclophosphamide. Here immunoSEQ multiplex PCR was the method, and the copy in TCRdb shows in-frame clones only, minus some. The table lists about 47,000 clones, approximately 94% of them singletons. Sequencing used PBMCs. Receptor source: a young woman in good health and a related stem cell transplant donor.

The rearrangement uses TRBV18 and TRBJ1-1; 10 bases align to TRBD1. The CDR3 totals 14 residues. Per germline, CDR1 KGHSH and CDR2 LQKENI. The V gene end was trimmed by 5 bases and the J gene end by 3 bases; junction bases not matched to a gene: 3. The CDR3 reads CASSSGTGDTEAFF. Written as DNA, the CDR3 is TGTGCCAGCTCAAGCGGGACAGGGGACACTGAAGCTTTCTTT.

The genes are TRBV5-5 and TRBJ2-2, with TRBD2 as a possible D gene (6 bases). The CDR3 runs 15 residues. Germline values: CDR1 SGHKS, CDR2 YYEKEE (reference sequence). Trimming cost V 1 base and J 2 bases, with 9 bases left between them. Written as DNA, the CDR3 is TGTGCCAGCAGCTTGACCGGGAGTAACACCGGGGAGCTGTTTTTT. Amino acids: CASSLTGSNTGELFF.

V is TRBV19 and J is TRBJ1-5; possibly TRBD1 for D (5 bases). Trimming pared 6 bases from V and 4 bases from J, leaving 10 bases between. This CDR3 comprises 13 residues. Germline assignment: CDR1 LNHDA and CDR2 SQIVND (reference sequence). In DNA, the CDR3 is TGTGCCAGTAGGGAGCAGGGTAATCAGCCCCAGCATTTT. Its protein is CASREQGNQPQHF.

The CDR3 loop is CSGGANTGELFF. The CDR3 DNA follows: TGCAGCGGGGGGGCGAACACCGGGGAGCTGTTTTTT. The chain carries TRBV29-1 and TRBJ2-2; maybe TRBD2 (6 bases). V gave up 7 bases and J gave up 0 bases, with 6 bases separating them. The CDR3 runs to 12 residues. Germline CDR1 reads SQVTM; CDR2 reads ANQGSEA.

This chain connects TRBV5-1 to TRBJ1-3; D is unclear. Between the trimmed V and J ends, which lost 1 base and 0 bases, there was a span of 8 bases. Germline CDR1 reads SGHRS; CDR2 reads YFSETQ. The CDR3 consists of 15 residues. In DNA, the CDR3 is TGCGCCAGCAGCTTGTCCGGGAACTCTGGAAACACCATATATTTT. As protein: CASSLSGNSGNTIYF.

This sequence joins TRBV19 and TRBJ2-7, with D tentatively TRBD2 (7 bases). CDR1 and CDR2 (germline): LNHDA, SQIVND (reference sequence). The CDR3 covers 17 residues. Trimming removed 5 bases from V and 0 bases from J, with 20 bases in between. CDR3: CASSLRLGGRFSYEQYF. CDR3 nucleotide sequence: TGTGCCAGTAGTCTACGACTCGGGGGGCGATTCTCCTACGAGCAGTACTTC.

The chain combines TRBV11-2 with TRBJ2-7, with TRBD1 identical over 8 bases. V dropped 2 bases and J dropped 4; count of bases not matched to a gene: 1. The CDR3 spans 13 residues. Germline V gene sequence: CDR1 SGHAT, CDR2 FQNNGV. This CDR3 reads CASSLTGGYEQYF. The CDR3 bases are TGTGCCAGCAGCTTAACAGGGGGGTACGAGCAGTACTTC.

The chain employs TRBV19 and TRBJ1-3; TRBD1 aligns across 8 bases. Germline CDR1 and CDR2: LNHDA and SQIVND (reference sequence). Trimming at V came to 9 bases and at J to 8 bases, leaving 6 bases not matched to a gene. The CDR3 extends over 12 amino acids. CDR3 sequence: CASRQGLHTIYF. CDR3 nucleotide sequence: TGTGCCAGCCGACAGGGGCTTCACACCATATATTTT.

The chain is built from TRBV5-1 and TRBJ1-4, with 9 bases fitting TRBD1. Looked up from germline, CDR1 is SGHRS and CDR2 is YFSETQ. The CDR3 contains 14 residues. J was trimmed by 8 bases and V by 4 bases; bases with no gene match: 6. CDR3 sequence reads: CASSPGQGREKLFF. The CDR3 DNA reads as TGCGCCAGCAGCCCCGGACAGGGGAGGGAAAAACTGTTTTTT.

DNA of the CDR3: TGTGCCAGCTCACAAGGACAGGCAAATAGCAATCAGCCCCAGCATTTT. Encoded protein: CASSQGQANSNQPQHF. This chain connects TRBV18 to TRBJ1-5; 7 bases are a match to TRBD1. V lost 4 bases to trimming and J lost 0 bases; unmatched junction nucleotides: 6. Germline V gene data show CDR1 as KGHSH and CDR2 as LQKENI. The CDR3 consists of 16 residues.

This chain uses TRBV10-3 with TRBJ2-3; 9 bases map to TRBD2. Per germline, CDR1 ENHRY and CDR2 SYGVKD. Trimming at V came to 2 bases and at J to 2 bases, leaving 11 bases not matched to a gene. This CDR3 contains 18 residues. CDR3 loop: CAISERTRLAEFTDTQYF. The CDR3, as DNA: TGTGCCATCAGTGAGCGCACGCGACTAGCGGAATTCACAGATACGCAGTATTTT.

This chain connects TRBV6-5 to TRBJ1-4; a possible D gene is TRBD1 (5 bases). The CDR3 spans 15 residues. The V gene's germline CDR1 is MNHEY and CDR2 SVGAGI. V dropped 6 bases and J dropped 7 bases, with 18 bases sitting between them. In DNA, the CDR3 is TGTGCCAGCAGACCCGGGACTCGACTGAGTGAAAAACTGTTTTTT. As protein: CASRPGTRLSEKLFF.

The chain links TRBV6-4 to TRBJ1-4; no clear D gene. V was clipped by 4 bases and J by 9 bases, with 12 bases between them. The germline gives CDR1 MRHNA, CDR2 SNTAGT. The CDR3 is 13 amino acids. The CDR3 sequence is CASSVELEQKLFF. For the CDR3, the DNA is TGTGCCAGCAGTGTTGAATTAGAGCAAAAACTGTTTTTT.

This clone was observed once. This chain uses TRBV25-1 with TRBJ2-7; maybe TRBD2 (6 bases). Between the trimmed V and J ends, which lost 3 bases and 1 base, there was a span of 13 bases. CDR3 length equals 15 residues. Germline assignment: CDR1 MGHDK and CDR2 SYGVNS. The CDR3 nucleotides read TGTGCCAGCAGTGATTTAGGGACTGAGTCCTACGAGCAGTACTTC. It translates to CASSDLGTESYEQYF.

The rearrangement links TRBV6-5 to TRBJ1-5, with D tentatively TRBD1 (6 bases). The CDR3 covers 14 residues. V was trimmed by 0 bases and J by 5 bases, leaving 8 bases between them. Germline V CDR1 and CDR2: MNHEY, SVGAGI. The CDR3 nucleotides read TGTGCCAGCAGTTACTCGTCAGGGGATCAGCCCCAGCATTTT. Translating gives CASSYSSGDQPQHF.

This sequence joins TRBV4-2 and TRBJ1-5, with a weak D call TRBD1 (5 bases). The CDR3 extends over 13 amino acids. Between the trimmed V and J ends, which lost 0 bases and 9 bases, there was a span of 9 bases. CDR1 LGHNA and CDR2 YNFKEQ come from the germline V gene. The CDR3 region is CASSQDSGRPQHF. CDR3 coding DNA: TGTGCCAGCAGCCAAGATTCAGGGCGGCCCCAGCATTTT.

This chain joins TRBV18 and TRBJ2-1, with D possibly being TRBD1 (5 bases). Between the trimmed V and J ends, which lost 6 bases and 5 bases, there was a span of 11 bases. Per germline, CDR1 KGHSH and CDR2 LQKENI. The CDR3 is made up of 13 amino acids. CDR3 nucleotide sequence: TGTGCCAGCTCTTCTGACAGACACAATGAGCAGTTCTTC. Its translation: CASSSDRHNEQFF.

The V call is TRBV7-8, the J call TRBJ2-7; 9 bases map to TRBD2. The length of the CDR3 is 17 residues. V was clipped by 1 base and J by 0 bases; unmatched bases: 7. Germline assignment: CDR1 SGHVS and CDR2 FQNEAQ. The CDR3 sequence is CASSLVASGVSSYEQYF. CDR3 in DNA: TGTGCCAGCAGCTTAGTCGCTAGCGGGGTAAGCTCCTACGAGCAGTACTTC. Full variable domain (outside the CDR3, taken from reference TRBV7-8 and TRBJ2-7): GAGVSQSPRYKVAKRGQDVALRCDPISGHVSLFWYQQALGQGPEFLTYFQNEAQLDKSGLPSDRFFAERPEGSVSTLKIQRTQQEDSAVYLCASSLVASGVSSYEQYFGPGTRLTVT.

The V gene is TRBV19, the J gene TRBJ1-4, with TRBD1 matching 9 bases. The trim removed 1 base at V and 8 bases at J, leaving 5 bases unmatched. This CDR3 is built from 15 residues. Germline V CDR1 and CDR2: LNHDA, SQIVND (reference sequence). CDR3 in DNA: TGTGCCAGTAGTATAGGGGACAGGGTAGCCGAAAAACTGTTTTTT. Protein: CASSIGDRVAEKLFF.

This chain links TRBV27 with TRBJ2-5, with no clear D. This CDR3 region has 15 residues. The V gene lost 3 bases and the J gene lost 4 bases, with 15 bases spanning the gap. Germline CDR1 reads MNHEY; CDR2 reads SMNVEV (reference sequence). The CDR3 region has the DNA TGTGCCAGCAGTTTGTACACCGCTGGGCGAGAGACCCAGTACTTC. Protein product: CASSLYTAGRETQYF.

The chain combines TRBV10-3 with TRBJ2-1; 8 nucleotides match TRBD2. CDR3 size: 14 residues. The germline gives CDR1 ENHRY, CDR2 SYGVKD. The junction had 4 bases not matched to a gene; V was cut back by 4 bases and J by 5 bases. The CDR3 nucleotides are TGTGCCATCAGTGTACGGGGGGGAAACAATGAGCAGTTCTTC. Protein: CAISVRGGNNEQFF.

This clone was observed once. The chain joins TRBV4-3 to TRBJ1-2, with unresolved D. Trimming removed 0 bases from V and 0 bases from J, with 8 bases in between. The CDR3 sequence is 15 residues long. The germline V gene encodes CDR1 LGHNA and CDR2 YSLEER. CDR3 loop: CASSQETAANYGYTF. For the CDR3, the DNA is TGCGCCAGCAGCCAAGAAACAGCCGCTAACTATGGCTACACCTTC.

The gene calls are TRBV7-8 and TRBJ1-3, with D maybe TRBD1 (6 bases). In germline, CDR1 is SGHVS, CDR2 FQNEAQ. The V end lost 3 bases, the J end lost 3 bases, and 12 bases lay between the germline ends. The CDR3 spans 15 residues. In DNA, the CDR3 is TGTGCCAGCAGCTTTTACGGGGGGCTTGGAAACACCATATATTTT. Its protein is CASSFYGGLGNTIYF.

This clone showed up just once. This chain joins TRBV15 and TRBJ2-1; TRBD2 matches 11 bases. With 0 bases clipped from V and 5 bases from J, the junction kept 9 bases outside the gene matches. Per germline, CDR1 LNHNV and CDR2 YYDKDF (reference sequence). The CDR3 spans 18 residues. The CDR3 DNA follows: TGTGCCACCAGCAGAGAAGTAGCGGGGGGGCCCGCACACAATGAGCAGTTCTTC. As protein: CATSREVAGGPAHNEQFF.

This sequence joins TRBV4-2 and TRBJ1-2; D is uncertain. CDR1 is LGHNA, CDR2 YNFKEQ, per germline. This CDR3 is 12 amino acids long. V was shortened by 0 bases and J by 8 bases, with 7 bases between the two germline ends. The CDR3 protein is CASSQDLEGYTF. CDR3 in DNA: TGTGCCAGCAGCCAAGATTTAGAGGGCTACACCTTC.

The CDR3 sequence is CASSQDDSFGYTF. The CDR3 bases are TGTGCCAGCAGCCAAGACGACAGCTTCGGCTACACCTTC. V usage is TRBV14 and J usage is TRBJ1-2, with D perhaps TRBD1 (5 bases). CDR3 length equals 13 residues. Germline V gene sequence: CDR1 SGHDN, CDR2 FVKESK. V was cut by 0 bases and J by 8 bases, with 10 bases left in between.

The chain carries TRBV7-9 and TRBJ2-5, with 9 bases that match TRBD2. Germline loops: CDR1 SEHNR, CDR2 FQNEAQ (reference sequence). V was clipped by 1 base and J by 4 bases; unmatched bases: 4. The CDR3 has 15 residues. CDR3 coding DNA: TGTGCCAGCAGCTTAGTAGCACTAGCGGGAGAGACCCAGTACTTC. It translates to CASSLVALAGETQYF. The full variable domain, with the rest looked up from reference TRBV7-9 and TRBJ2-5, is DTGVSQNPRHKITKRGQNVTFRCDPISEHNRLYWYRQTLGQGPEFLTYFQNEAQLEKSRLLSDRFSAERPKGSFSTLEIQRTEQGDSAMYLCASSLVALAGETQYFGPGTRLLVL.